Listed below are T cell receptor beta chains from one sample, sequenced in a study of T cell repertoires in cytomegalovirus infection. TCRdb re-called the reads with MiXCR, one entry per CDR3 protein. The table has around 120,000 distinct CDR3 sequences, approximately 9.2% seen once. Specimen: PBMCs. Source of these receptors: a human donor in good health (CMV status not recorded). Some clones in this sample may be carry-over from other donors' samples. CDR3s include the opening cysteine and the closing phenylalanine or tryptophan. The D gene is left open where the match is weak. Size values are once, few and many counts, or a class for expanded clones, and some rows have none.

clone_size d_call j_call v_call cdr3_nt cdr3_aa
many - TRBJ2-1 TRBV7-3 TGTGCCAGCAGCCCGGCCTCCGCCGCAGGACGCAATGAGCAGTTCTTC CASSPASAAGRNEQFF
- TRBD1 TRBJ2-2 TRBV20-1 TGCAGTGCCAGACAGGGGGTTACCGGGGAGCTGTTTTTT CSARQGVTGELFF
many TRBD1 TRBJ1-1 TRBV5-4 TGTGCCAGCAGCTTGGATCCAGGGGGAAACACTGAAGCTTTCTTT CASSLDPGGNTEAFF
many TRBD2 TRBJ2-1 TRBV20-1 TGCAGTGCTATCCAATTAGCGGGGGGCCTCAATGAGCAGTTCTTC CSAIQLAGGLNEQFF
many - TRBJ1-5 TRBV6-1 TGTGCCAGCAGCCTGATGTTTCAGGGGAGTCAGCCCCAGCATTTT CASSLMFQGSQPQHF
many - TRBJ2-7 TRBV28 TGTGCCAGCAGCCCCCTGGGGCGTGGGGCCTACGAGCAGTACTTC CASSPLGRGAYEQYF
many - TRBJ2-7 TRBV7-9 TGTGCCAGCAGCTTAGTAAGGGGCGAGCAGTACTTC CASSLVRGEQYF
- - TRBJ1-2 TRBV7-8 TGTGCCAGCAGCTTAGACGGTACGCGGAACTATGGCTACACCTTC CASSLDGTRNYGYTF
- TRBD2 TRBJ2-3 TRBV5-1 TGCGCCAGCAGGGAGCAGCGGGGGGCCACAGATACGCAGTATTTT CASREQRGATDTQYF
many - TRBJ1-1 TRBV7-2 TGTGCCAGCAGCACAAAAGGGAACACTGAAGCTTTCTTT CASSTKGNTEAFF
many - TRBJ1-3 TRBV2 TGTGCCAGCAGCCGGACGGGGGGCCGCTCTGGAAACACCATATATTTT CASSRTGGRSGNTIYF
many TRBD1 TRBJ1-4 TRBV20-1 TGCAGTGCTAGCGGCAGGGGGGCACCTCTTAATGAAAAACTGTTTTTT CSASGRGAPLNEKLFF
many TRBD1 TRBJ1-4 TRBV7-9 TGTGCCAGCAGCTTATACGCGGGACAGGGGTCTTCTAATGAAAAACTGTTTTTT CASSLYAGQGSSNEKLFF
many TRBD1 TRBJ1-1 TRBV19 TGTGCCAGTAGTTCGACAGGGGAAAAAGCTTTCTTT CASSSTGEKAFF
many - TRBJ2-3 TRBV5-4 TGTGCCAGCAGCCGCACAGATACGCAGTATTTT CASSRTDTQYF
- TRBD1 TRBJ1-1 TRBV29-1 TGCAGCGTTGCCCGAATCAGGGGGGCTGAAGCTTTCTTT CSVARIRGAEAFF
many - TRBJ2-7 TRBV6-6 TGTGCCAGCAGCCGGGGTCTGGGCGTCTACGAGCAGTACTTC CASSRGLGVYEQYF
many - TRBJ1-1 TRBV25-1 TGTGCCAGCAGTGAATCCGGAGGACGGAACACTGAAGCTTTCTTT CASSESGGRNTEAFF
few TRBD1 TRBJ1-4 TRBV5-1 TGCGCCAGCAGCTTGAACGGACAGGGGTTCGAAAAACTGTTTTTT CASSLNGQGFEKLFF
- - TRBJ1-1 TRBV3-1 TGTGCCAGCAGCCTCCAATGGGGGAACACTGAAGCTTTCTTT CASSLQWGNTEAFF
- - TRBJ2-2 TRBV5-1 TGCGCCAGCAGCTTGGATATGAGGGTAGCCGGGGAGCTGTTTTTT CASSLDMRVAGELFF
few TRBD1 TRBJ1-2 TRBV7-9 TGTGCCAGCAGCGCGACAGGGTCTAACTATGGCTACACCTTC CASSATGSNYGYTF
many - TRBJ1-5 TRBV28 TGTGCCAGCAGTTTATCCGGGACCCGACGGCCCCAGCATTTT CASSLSGTRRPQHF
many - TRBJ2-5 TRBV24-1 TGTGCCACCAGTGACCCAGTAGACAACCAAGAGACCCAGTACTTC CATSDPVDNQETQYF
many - TRBJ2-1 TRBV20-1 TGCAGTGCTAGGGAACAGGGCAACACCCTCCTCCATGAGCAGTTCTTC CSAREQGNTLLHEQFF
many - TRBJ1-2 TRBV4-1 TGCGCCAGCAGCGAACAGGTGGACTATGGCTACACCTTC CASSEQVDYGYTF
- - TRBJ1-4 TRBV2 TGTGCCAGCAGTTATGGATCTGAAAAACTGTTTTTT CASSYGSEKLFF